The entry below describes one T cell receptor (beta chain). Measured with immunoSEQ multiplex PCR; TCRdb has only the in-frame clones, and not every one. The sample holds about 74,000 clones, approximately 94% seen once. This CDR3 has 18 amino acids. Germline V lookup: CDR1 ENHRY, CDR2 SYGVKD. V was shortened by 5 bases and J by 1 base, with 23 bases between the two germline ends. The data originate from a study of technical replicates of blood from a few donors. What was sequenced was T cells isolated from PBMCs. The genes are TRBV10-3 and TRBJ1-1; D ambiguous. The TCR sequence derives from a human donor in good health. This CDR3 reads CAISRGLLELWGNTEAFF. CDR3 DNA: TGTGCCATCAGTCGAGGACTCCTCGAACTCTGGGGGAACACTGAAGCTTTCTTT.